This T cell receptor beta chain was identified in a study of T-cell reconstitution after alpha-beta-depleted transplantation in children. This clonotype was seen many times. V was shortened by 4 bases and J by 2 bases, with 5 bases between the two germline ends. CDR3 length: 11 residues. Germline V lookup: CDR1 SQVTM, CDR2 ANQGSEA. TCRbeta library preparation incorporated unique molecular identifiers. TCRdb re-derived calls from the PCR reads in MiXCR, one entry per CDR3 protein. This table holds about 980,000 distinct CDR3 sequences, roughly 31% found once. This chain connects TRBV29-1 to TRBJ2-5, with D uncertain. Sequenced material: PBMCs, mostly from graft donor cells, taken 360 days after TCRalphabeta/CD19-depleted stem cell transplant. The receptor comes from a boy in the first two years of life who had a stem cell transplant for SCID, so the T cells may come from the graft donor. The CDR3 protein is CSVGPQETQYF. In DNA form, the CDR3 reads TGCAGCGTTGGTCCGCAAGAGACCCAGTACTTC.